This paragraph covers one TCR beta chain sequence. The authors ran the assay at deep level. Produced via immunoSEQ multiplex PCR; TCRdb's table is partial and in-frame only. The table has approximately 330,000 clones, around 70% seen once; the top ten hold about 10%. This sample was taken from a study of shared clonotypes between healthy human individuals. Overall study context: CD8 memory received one plate per donor, CD8 naive two, CD4 memory three and CD4 naive three.

This CDR3 has 13 amino acids. CDR1 KGHSH and CDR2 LQKENI come from the germline V gene. V lost 6 bases and J 5 bases, leaving 13 bases between the germline ends. Adult Caucasians living in Nashville, Tennessee made up all of the donors. The TCR was taken from a man aged 30-40 years in good health. The chain has TRBV18 and TRBJ2-5; D could derive from TRBD1 or TRBD2 (6 bases each). The material sequenced was memory CD4+ T cells sorted from blood. The subset: CD45RA-negative fraction. The CDR3 region is CASSQGTLETQYF. CDR3 nucleotides: TGTGCCAGCTCGCAGGGGACTCTCGAGACCCAGTACTTC.